This T cell receptor (beta chain) stems from a study of T cell responses to AZD1222 COVID-19 vaccine. Study details: Second-dose timings of about 4 or about 12 weeks were pooled. Overall study findings and caveats: Seropositive AZD1222 recipients at baseline numbered only 6 or 7. Donors were largely white British and mainly female; clonal diversity was possibly underestimated. Within unmutated variant regions lay the reported targets of nearly half of spike-specific TCRs.

This clone appeared a single time. Its cognate antigen is unknown. TCRdb's copy holds only in-frame clones and misses some; the assay was immunoSEQ multiplex PCR. The data contain roughly 100,000 clones, about 88% of them singletons. This CDR3 region has 13 residues. Germline V gene sequence: CDR1 WNHNN, CDR2 SYGVQD (reference sequence). J gave up 3 bases and V 5 bases, and 2 bases lay outside the gene matches. This material consisted of peripheral blood, taken on day 0 of AZD1222 vaccination. The source is an adult in good health. This chain uses TRBV10-1 with TRBJ2-7; TRBD2 aligns across 9 bases. The CDR3 DNA follows: TGCGCCAGCAGTTCTAGCGGGAACTACGAGCAGTACTTC. Residues: CASSSSGNYEQYF.